The 18 T cell receptor beta chains in this list originate from one sample, sequenced in a study of T-cell memory formation after mild COVID-19. TCRdb reprocessed the 5' RACE reads with MiXCR, giving one entry per CDR3 protein. This sample has about 270,000 distinct CDR3 sequences, with about 16% found just once. Sequencing was done on a sample of PBMCs or a T cell subset sorted from them (not recorded which). The source of these receptors is an adult woman who had mild COVID-19 (a few samples of this study predate the infection). Cell type and time point are not known.

This clonotype turned up a few times. The chain carries TRBV5-1 and TRBJ2-3; 10 positions agree with TRBD2. Germline CDR1 is SGHRS and CDR2 is YFSETQ. Trimming took 1 base from V and 1 from J; bases not matched to a gene: 6. CDR3 length: 17 amino acids. The CDR3 bases are TGCGCCAGCAGCTTGATTCCTAGCGGGAGAGGCACAGATACGCAGTATTTT. The encoded protein is CASSLIPSGRGTDTQYF.

This clonotype was recorded a few times. The rearrangement uses TRBV7-2 and TRBJ1-2; 10 bases are shared with TRBD1. CDR3 length: 16 amino acids. The trim removed 0 bases at V and 4 bases at J, leaving 5 bases unmatched. Germline values: CDR1 SGHTA, CDR2 FQGNSA. CDR3 DNA sequence: TGTGCCAGCAGCTTAGCCGGGACAGGGGACCTCTATGGCTACACCTTC. This sequence encodes CASSLAGTGDLYGYTF.

The rearrangement links TRBV7-2 to TRBJ2-5; 15 bases line up with TRBD2. This CDR3 is 17 amino acids long. J lost 5 bases, V lost 5 bases, and 9 bases had no gene match. Germline values: CDR1 SGHTA, CDR2 FQGNSA. DNA of the CDR3: TGTGCCAGCAGCGGCGGACTAGCGGGAGGGGCACTGGAGACCCAGTACTTC. Amino acid sequence: CASSGGLAGGALETQYF.

The CDR3 sequence: CAWTPGGTAEAFF. The DNA of the CDR3 is TGTGCCTGGACCCCCGGGGGGACGGCTGAAGCTTTCTTT. The chain recombines TRBV30 with TRBJ1-1, with TRBD1 as a possible D gene (5 bases). The CDR3 has 13 residues. CDR1 and CDR2 from the germline V gene are GTSNPN and SVGIG (reference sequence). V lost 4 bases, J lost 6 bases, and 15 bases lay in between.

This clonotype was detected a few times. The genes are TRBV4-1 and TRBJ1-1; no firm D call. Germline-derived CDR1 and CDR2 are MGHRA and YSYEKL. This CDR3 region has 13 residues. Trimming pared 1 base from V and 10 bases from J, leaving 13 bases between. In DNA, the CDR3 is TGCGCCAGCAGCCAAGGAATAGAAGTTGGAGCTTTCTTT. Its translation: CASSQGIEVGAFF.

This rearrangement joins TRBV5-1 to TRBJ2-2, with D possibly matching TRBD1 (6 bases). Germline lookup yields CDR1 SGHRS and CDR2 YFSETQ. Deletions cut 0 bases from V and 6 bases from J, with 9 bases between. The CDR3 loop spans 14 amino acids. The CDR3 coding sequence is TGCGCCAGCAGCTTGGCACAGGGCCCCGGGGAGCTGTTTTTT. As protein: CASSLAQGPGELFF.

This clonotype turned up a few times. J is TRBJ2-2 and V is TRBV4-2, with 7 nucleotides matching TRBD2. With V trimmed by 4 bases and J by 2 bases, 4 bases remained unmatched. The CDR3 has 15 residues. Germline V gene lookup returns CDR1 LGHNA and CDR2 YNFKEQ. CDR3 region: CASSREGGNTGELFF. The CDR3, as DNA: TGTGCCAGCAGCCGGGAGGGAGGAAACACCGGGGAGCTGTTTTTT.

The CDR3 loop is CAWRGTLNTEAFF. The CDR3, as DNA: TGTGCCTGGAGGGGGACACTGAACACTGAAGCTTTCTTT. J is TRBJ1-1 and V is TRBV30; TRBD1 is a possible D gene (6 bases). The CDR3 runs 13 residues. The germline gives CDR1 GTSNPN, CDR2 SVGIG (reference sequence). Deletions cut 3 bases from V and 0 bases from J, with 8 bases between.

This clonotype has more than one count but fewer than ten. The chain recombines TRBV7-2 with TRBJ1-2, with TRBD1 as a possible D gene (5 bases). CDR1 and CDR2 from the germline V gene are SGHTA and FQGNSA. The CDR3 is 12 residues long. The V and J ends lost 1 base and 9 bases respectively, with 9 bases between them. The CDR3 DNA sequence: TGTGCCAGCAGCTTAGAAAGGGGACGCTACACCTTC. Residues: CASSLERGRYTF.

V usage is TRBV6-2 or TRBV6-3 and J usage is TRBJ2-7, with a weak D call TRBD1 (6 bases). V was shortened by 7 bases and J by 1 base, with 14 bases between the two germline ends. This CDR3 has 14 residues. Germline lookup yields CDR1 MNHEY and CDR2 SVGEGT. The CDR3 reads CASTPQGLSYEQYF. CDR3 nucleotides: TGTGCCAGCACCCCACAGGGTTTATCCTACGAGCAGTACTTC.

This clonotype was counted between two and nine times. The chain couples TRBV2 to TRBJ1-2; 7 bases are a match to TRBD1. Trimming at V came to 3 bases and at J to 4 bases, leaving 5 bases not matched to a gene. Per the germline V gene, CDR1 is SNHLY and CDR2 is FYNNEI. The CDR3 covers 14 residues. The CDR3 reads CASSDQGQLYGYTF. The CDR3 region has the DNA TGTGCCAGCAGTGATCAGGGACAGCTCTATGGCTACACCTTC.

This clonotype was counted a few times. Germline is not matched at one junction end, which may reflect a read error. V gene TRBV4-2 combines with J gene TRBJ2-7; 8 bases agree with TRBD1. Germline V CDR1 and CDR2: LGHNA, YNFKEQ. The CDR3 runs to 15 residues. CDR3 in amino acids: CVSSQAYRGVYEQYF. The CDR3 DNA reads TGTGTCAGCAGCCAAGCCTACAGGGGGGTCTACGAGCAGTACTTC.

This clonotype has only a few counts. J is TRBJ2-7 and V is TRBV7-2; no firm D call. V lost 1 base to trimming and J lost 4 bases, with 5 bases between them. The germline V gene encodes CDR1 SGHTA and CDR2 FQGNSA. The CDR3 consists of 12 residues. CDR3 sequence reads: CASSLEWYEQYF. CDR3 in DNA: TGTGCCAGCAGCTTAGAGTGGTACGAGCAGTACTTC.

This clonotype was recorded many times. The chain combines TRBV5-1 with TRBJ2-3, with TRBD2 matching 11 bases. This CDR3 spans 16 amino acids. With 2 bases clipped from V and 3 bases from J, the junction kept 5 bases outside the gene matches. Germline lookup yields CDR1 SGHRS and CDR2 YFSETQ. CDR3 nucleotide sequence: TGCGCCAGCAGCTTTTCTAGCGGGAGGATTACAGATACGCAGTATTTT. It specifies CASSFSSGRITDTQYF.

This clonotype was found a few times. The rearrangement links TRBV4-2 to TRBJ2-5; the D is unclear. Germline V lookup: CDR1 LGHNA, CDR2 YNFKEQ. V was trimmed by 5 bases and J by 1 base, leaving 8 bases between them. The CDR3 is made up of 13 amino acids. The CDR3 coding sequence is TGTGCCAGCAGCGCTGGACGCCAAGAGACCCAGTACTTC. This translates into CASSAGRQETQYF.

Comments on this clonotype: Because it lacks the conserved phenylalanine or tryptophan at the end, this CDR3 is likely a read error. The limits of the CDR3 on the DNA are not certain, so only TCRdb's listed CDR3 is given. The rearrangement joins TRBV5-6 to TRBJ2-4; the DNA was not compared with TRBD2, the D call given in the table. CDR1 is SGHDT and CDR2 is YYEEEE in the germline V gene. The CDR3 has 15 residues if both end residues are counted. The CDR3 sequence is CASSFASGSGNIISS.

This clonotype was detected a few times. This rearrangement joins TRBV9 to TRBJ1-6; D unresolved. CDR1 is SGDLS and CDR2 is YYNGEE in the germline V gene. The CDR3 is 13 amino acids. The germline V and J ends were trimmed by 7 bases and 13 bases, with 18 bases remaining between them. The CDR3 protein is CASRTGWVEPLHF. The CDR3 DNA reads as TGTGCCAGCCGCACTGGTTGGGTGGAGCCCCTCCACTTT.

This chain joins TRBV14 and TRBJ2-5; D not resolved. Per germline, CDR1 SGHDN and CDR2 FVKESK. V shed 1 base and J shed 4 bases, with 10 bases lying between them. The CDR3 runs 14 residues. CDR3 sequence (DNA): TGTGCCAGCAGCCAAGCCGTATCGACAGAGACCCAGTACTTC. Its protein is CASSQAVSTETQYF.